Here is one T cell receptor beta chain with its context. This receptor's antigen is unknown. Base qualities were left out, and no much larger clone turns up one base away. Receptor libraries were prepared by 5' RACE. The listed sequencing device is Illumina HiSeq 2500. A second PCR of roughly 7 to 11 cycles was performed with a sample-barcoded 5' primer and a J-beta primer mix. A template-switch 5' adaptor carrying 12 random nucleotides introduced a unique molecular identifier onto each TCR beta cDNA molecule. Each sample yielded at least 3 million CDR3-containing paired-end reads. First-strand cDNA was synthesized from all RNA with the Mint cDNA synthesis kit, primed by a TRBC-specific oligonucleotide. All cDNA was treated with uracil-DNA glycosylase and then went through a first 18-cycle PCR with the universal primers M1SS and BC2_uni_R. The paper's processing steps were these. Normalization of each sample was performed by random selection of 1 million high-quality reads, each carrying a distinct molecular identifier. Reads with shared molecular identifiers were discarded instead of being binned into consensus sequences. MiTCR, set to a Q25 quality threshold and the strictest error-elimination algorithm, was used for CDR3 identification, clonotype clustering and error correction. A nonparametric unseen species model with Euler transformation was used to estimate a lower bound on total TCR beta diversity. TCRdb reprocessing: public reads trimmed at Q25 with fastp, clones called with MiXCR, in-frame beta chains kept. Rows are unified per CDR3 protein, each entry keeping the most common DNA and genes. Here the V and J calls rest on TCRdb's processing, not on the authors' analysis. The sample table holds about 1.6 million distinct CDR3 sequences, of which 30% to 35% were seen once. In total, the top ten clones hold about 11% of the sample.

The record originates from a study of blood T cells in healthy people across ages (dated by TCRdb to about 2015). Broadly, across the study: Template switching captured roughly one uniquely barcoded TCR beta cDNA molecule per two T cells in model experiments. The study measured age-related changes in TCR beta repertoire diversity using deep sequencing normalized with unique cDNA molecular identifiers. The donors were split into four age groups: young (average around 16 years), middle-aged (around 40), aged (62) and long-lived (about 74). To avoid experimental bias, donors of different ages were distributed randomly across sequencing lanes. The study analyzed two additional independent replicas of 1 million unique cDNA reads from the same blood draw for two donors, one aged 18 to 30 and one aged 80 or older. Points the paper makes about the study in general: As age increased, observed TCR beta diversity per million T cells dropped in a roughly linear way, and a significant reduction was already evident by age 40. Bulk unsorted PBMC profiling prevented conclusive comparison of naive and antigen-experienced compartments. Total diversity estimates from one million sequenced T cells were considered lower bounds and underestimates. Compared with the aged group, the long-lived group had more naive CD4+ T cells, fewer expanded clones and increased TCR diversity, suggesting age selection. Because the CMV infection status of the donors was unknown, age-related changes in expanded clonotypes may potentially have been confounded. Observed TCR beta diversity correlated strongly with the percentage of naive T cells measured by flow cytometry.

Donors were a few dozen systemically healthy Caucasian individuals from Russia aged 6 to 90 years. Each donor gave ten milliliters of peripheral blood, collected into EDTA-treated Vacutainer tubes. PBMCs were isolated by Ficoll-Paque density-gradient centrifugation, with at least 6 million obtained per sample. Trizol reagent was used to extract total RNA from the PBMCs, yielding at least 6 micrograms per sample. For every donor, an aliquot of PBMCs went through flow cytometry to measure the percentages of naive CD45RAhigh/CD27high T cells. From a lookup of the germline V gene, CDR1 and CDR2 are SGHVS and FQNEAQ. Between the V and J ends, shortened by 0 bases and 4 bases respectively, the junction contains 7 bases. Counted from cysteine to phenylalanine, this CDR3 has 14 amino acids. Kept here is only the CDR3 DNA, which spans 42 bases and is read in frame from base 1.

The sequencing input was blood. The TCR sequence derives from a woman between 25 and 40 years old in good health. The chain links TRBV7-8 with TRBJ2-1; no confident D gene assignment can be made. The nucleotide sequence reads as follows: TGTGCCAGCAGCTTAGCGCTGGAGTACAATGAGCAGTTCTTC. This sequence encodes CASSLALEYNEQFF.